This entry lists 32 T cell receptor beta chains sequenced from one sample in a study of blood T cell repertoires in COVID-19. Some clones are missing from TCRdb's copy, which holds only in-frame ones; the method was immunoSEQ multiplex PCR. The table records about 330,000 clones, more than 80% of them present only once. Material for sequencing was peripheral blood. These receptors were collected from a man younger than 35 who had recovered from COVID-19.

This clone occurred a few times. Other DNA sequences within the sample encode an identical CDR3. The chain links TRBV27 to TRBJ2-7; perhaps TRBD2 as D (6 bases). V dropped 5 bases and J dropped 4 bases, with 12 bases sitting between them. The CDR3 loop spans 13 amino acids. CDR1 and CDR2 from the germline V gene are MNHEY and SMNVEV (reference sequence). The CDR3 spells CASSGTGGYEQYF. DNA of the CDR3: TGTGCCAGCAGTGGCACTGGGGGGTACGAGCAGTACTTC.

The V call is TRBV5-8, the J call TRBJ1-1, with 8 positions matching TRBD1. The CDR3 totals 15 residues. V lost 2 bases, J lost 1 base, and 4 bases stayed unmatched. CDR1 SGHTS and CDR2 YDEGEE come from the germline V gene. The CDR3 loop reads CASSFYDRGNTEAFF. In DNA, the CDR3 is TGTGCCAGCAGCTTCTACGACAGGGGGAACACTGAAGCTTTCTTT.

DNA of the CDR3: TGTGCCAGCGGAAGCCAGGGTGAATCCCTCCACTTT. Its protein product is CASGSQGESLHF. V and J are TRBV25-1 and TRBJ1-6; a possible D gene is TRBD1 (5 bases). Between the trimmed V and J ends, which lost 8 bases and 14 bases, there was a span of 16 bases. This CDR3 has 12 residues. Germline V lookup: CDR1 MGHDK, CDR2 SYGVNS.

J is TRBJ2-1 and V is TRBV20-1; possible D gene TRBD2, 5 bases. Germline CDR1 DFQATT, CDR2 SNEGSKA (reference sequence). The CDR3 has 11 residues. Trimming pared 7 bases from V and 5 bases from J, leaving 9 bases between. For the CDR3, the DNA is TGCAGTGTGGCGGGTAACAATGAGCAGTTCTTC. It translates to CSVAGNNEQFF.

This chain joins TRBV10-1 and TRBJ2-2; a weak D match, TRBD1 (6 bases). The length of the CDR3 is 14 residues. The V gene's germline CDR1 is WNHNN and CDR2 SYGVQD (reference sequence). V lost 5 bases and J 0 bases, leaving 7 bases between the germline ends. The CDR3 here is CASSWTANTGELFF. CDR3 coding DNA: TGCGCCAGCAGTTGGACAGCGAACACCGGGGAGCTGTTTTTT.

The chain joins TRBV10-3 to TRBJ2-6, with a possible D match to TRBD2 (5 bases). The CDR3 is made up of 14 amino acids. The V end lost 7 bases, the J end lost 2 bases, and 9 bases lay between the germline ends. CDR1 is ENHRY and CDR2 is SYGVKD in the germline V gene. This chain's CDR3 is CAITGRTGANVLTF. CDR3 nucleotides: TGTGCCATCACTGGGAGAACTGGGGCCAACGTCCTGACTTTC.

This chain connects TRBV9 to TRBJ2-7, with TRBD1 identical over 7 bases. J was trimmed by 6 bases and V by 3 bases; bases with no gene match: 9. Germline values: CDR1 SGDLS, CDR2 YYNGEE. The length of the CDR3 is 14 residues. The CDR3 sequence: CASSDSLGTAEQYF. The CDR3 DNA is TGTGCCAGCAGCGACTCTCTAGGGACAGCCGAGCAGTACTTC.

The J gene is TRBJ2-2, the V gene TRBV14; TRBD2 aligns across 9 bases. The CDR3 totals 18 residues. Looked up from germline, CDR1 is SGHDN and CDR2 is FVKESK. V lost 0 bases, J lost 4 bases, and 9 bases stayed unmatched. The CDR3 sequence: CASSQDTGLAGSTGELFF. For the CDR3, the DNA is TGTGCCAGCAGCCAAGATACGGGACTAGCAGGTAGCACCGGGGAGCTGTTTTTT.

The chain has TRBV9 and TRBJ1-2; D is unresolved. Germline assignment: CDR1 SGDLS and CDR2 YYNGEE. Trimming pared 4 bases from V and 0 bases from J, leaving 25 bases between. The CDR3 spans 19 residues. This chain's CDR3 is CASSPSGSVSEGTNYGYTF. CDR3 bases: TGTGCCAGCAGCCCGAGTGGGTCGGTCAGCGAGGGAACTAACTATGGCTACACCTTC.

This clone has a single count. The CDR3 region has the DNA TGTGCCAGCAGTTACCACCAGGTGTCTGCCGAGCAGTACTTC. It is translated as CASSYHQVSAEQYF. The J gene is TRBJ2-7, the V gene TRBV6-5, with D hard to call. Trimming removed 2 bases from V and 6 bases from J, with 14 bases in between. This CDR3 has 14 residues. CDR1 is MNHEY and CDR2 is SVGAGI in the germline V gene.

This clone was observed a few times. The genes are TRBV2 and TRBJ1-1, with D possibly TRBD1 on 6 matching bases. The CDR3 runs 14 residues. The germline gives CDR1 SNHLY, CDR2 FYNNEI. The V end lost 6 bases, the J end lost 1 base, and 12 bases lay between the germline ends. The CDR3 loop is CASRIRGGNTEAFF. CDR3 sequence (DNA): TGTGCCAGCAGAATAAGGGGGGGGAACACTGAAGCTTTCTTT.

The V call is TRBV7-2, the J call TRBJ2-2, with a tentative D call TRBD2 (7 bases). There are 17 residues in the CDR3. Germline V CDR1 and CDR2: SGHTA, FQGNSA. Trimming removed 5 bases from V and 7 bases from J, with 23 bases in between. This CDR3 is CASSPSGGGYSSGELFF. The CDR3 nucleotides are TGTGCCAGCAGCCCGTCGGGGGGCGGGTACTCGAGCGGGGAGCTGTTTTTT.

CDR3 coding DNA: TGCGCCAGCAGCTCCGGGAACTCCTACGCGTACTTC. Translated, it gives CASSSGNSYAYF. The rearrangement links TRBV5-1 to TRBJ2-7; a weak D match, TRBD2 (5 bases). The CDR3 contains 12 residues. CDR1 and CDR2 from the germline V gene are SGHRS and YFSETQ. V lost 3 bases to trimming and J lost 12 bases, with 16 bases between them.

The rearrangement uses TRBV27 and TRBJ2-1; no definite D call. CDR1 MNHEY and CDR2 SMNVEV come from the germline V gene (reference sequence). The V end lost 5 bases, the J end lost 3 bases, and 8 bases lay between the germline ends. The CDR3 runs to 13 residues. The CDR3 region has the DNA TGTGCCAGCAGTCCCGGTATCTACAATGAGCAGTTCTTC. It is translated as CASSPGIYNEQFF.

The CDR3 loop is CASSGGTGGGQYF. In DNA form, the CDR3 reads TGCGCCAGCAGCGGAGGGACAGGGGGCGGGCAGTACTTC. The chain combines TRBV5-1 with TRBJ2-7, with TRBD1 identical over 12 bases. The CDR3 covers 13 residues. Germline assignment: CDR1 SGHRS and CDR2 YFSETQ. Unmatched junction bases numbered 5, after V lost 4 bases and J lost 9 bases.

The genes are TRBV6-5 and TRBJ2-5, with 7 bases identical to TRBD1. The V gene end was trimmed by 4 bases and the J gene end by 2 bases; junction bases not matched to a gene: 1. The CDR3 sequence is 13 residues long. Germline V CDR1 and CDR2: MNHEY, SVGAGI. The CDR3 region is CASSSGQQETQYF. The DNA of the CDR3 is TGTGCCAGCAGTTCGGGACAGCAAGAGACCCAGTACTTC.

This sequence joins TRBV21-1 and TRBJ2-2; the table names TRBD1, a call not compared with the DNA. TRBV21-1 corresponds to a pseudogene. CDR3 size: 17 residues. The CDR3 protein is CASSKASEIPGQGELFF. As DNA, the CDR3 is TGTGCCAGCAGCAAAGCGTCGGAAATTCCGGGACAGGGGGAGCTGTTTTTT.

CDR3 region: CASSYELAYNEQFF. The CDR3 DNA is TGCGCCAGCAGCTATGAACTTGCCTACAATGAGCAGTTCTTC. The chain joins TRBV5-1 to TRBJ2-1; no firm D call. The ends were cut back, 3 bases at V and 2 bases at J, with 9 bases in the middle. CDR1 and CDR2 from the germline V gene are SGHRS and YFSETQ. The CDR3 spans 14 residues. The full variable domain, rest sourced from reference TRBV5-1 and TRBJ2-1, is KAGVTQTPRYLIKTRGQQVTLSCSPISGHRSVSWYQQTPGQGLQFLFEYFSETQRNKGNFPGRFSGRQFSNSRSEMNVSTLELGDSALYLCASSYELAYNEQFFGPGTRLTVL.

This clone was counted between two and nine times. The chain couples TRBV9 to TRBJ1-1; 8 bases line up with TRBD1. Germline CDR1 SGDLS, CDR2 YYNGEE. V gave up 4 bases and J gave up 6 bases; unmatched junction bases: 8. CDR3 size: 14 residues. The CDR3 DNA follows: TGTGCCAGCAGCTCTAGCACGACAGGGGCTGAAGCTTTCTTT. It is translated as CASSSSTTGAEAFF.

This chain links TRBV5-6 with TRBJ2-7, with 9 bases matching TRBD2. Germline trimming cut 4 bases from V and 2 bases from J; bases unmatched to any gene: 7. The germline V gene has CDR1 SGHDT and CDR2 YYEEEE. This CDR3 contains 15 residues. Here the CDR3 DNA reads TGTGCCAGCAGCCACAGACTAGCGGAACCCTACGAGCAGTACTTC. Translated, it gives CASSHRLAEPYEQYF.

CDR3 sequence (DNA): TGTGCCAGCAGTTTATACCCCCCCGGTTACGAGCAGTACTTC. Translated: CASSLYPPGYEQYF. This chain connects TRBV27 to TRBJ2-7; D remains unclear. Germline V CDR1 and CDR2: MNHEY, SMNVEV (reference sequence). This CDR3 region has 14 residues. V lost 1 base, J lost 4 bases, and 11 bases lay in between.

The V call is TRBV6-5, the J call TRBJ1-1; D is perhaps TRBD1 (5 bases). Trimming removed 10 bases at V and 4 bases at J, with 19 bases between. The CDR3 consists of 14 residues. The germline V gene has CDR1 MNHEY and CDR2 SVGAGI. CDR3 sequence (DNA): TGTGCCACCGAGACGGGGGGGGTAAGCACTGAAGCTTTCTTT. Residues: CATETGGVSTEAFF.

V gene TRBV4-1 combines with J gene TRBJ1-2, with D perhaps matching TRBD1 (5 bases). Germline-derived CDR1 and CDR2 are MGHRA and YSYEKL. V lost 1 base to trimming and J lost 2 bases, with 14 bases between them. CDR3 length: 16 residues. The CDR3 DNA follows: TGCGCCAGCAGCCAAGTCAGGGACGGGGGAAACTATGGCTACACCTTC. It yields the protein CASSQVRDGGNYGYTF.

V gene TRBV6-5 combines with J gene TRBJ2-6; the D gene is possibly TRBD1 (6 bases). The CDR3 contains 14 residues. CDR1 is MNHEY, CDR2 SVGAGI, per germline. The germline V and J ends were trimmed by 7 bases and 4 bases, with 11 bases remaining between them. The CDR3 sequence: CASTEGGGANVLTF. The DNA for the CDR3 is TGTGCCAGCACCGAAGGGGGAGGGGCCAACGTCCTGACTTTC.

The chain uses TRBV7-9 and TRBJ2-5; 8 nucleotides line up with TRBD1. The ends lost 7 bases at V and 5 bases at J; junction bases unmatched: 9. The V gene's germline CDR1 is SEHNR and CDR2 FQNEAQ (reference sequence). This CDR3 spans 14 amino acids. The chain's CDR3 is CASISDREGETQYF. DNA for the CDR3: TGTGCCAGCATCTCGGACAGGGAAGGGGAGACCCAGTACTTC. Full variable domain (missing parts from reference TRBV7-9 and TRBJ2-5): DTGVSQNPRHKITKRGQNVTFRCDPISEHNRLYWYRQTLGQGPEFLTYFQNEAQLEKSRLLSDRFSAERPKGSFSTLEIQRTEQGDSAMYLCASISDREGETQYFGPGTRLLVL.

This sequence joins TRBV2 and TRBJ2-2, with D unresolved. Germline V gene sequence: CDR1 SNHLY, CDR2 FYNNEI. This CDR3 comprises 13 residues. The germline V and J ends were trimmed by 5 bases and 6 bases, with 10 bases remaining between them. For the CDR3, the DNA is TGTGCCAGCAGTTTTAGAGGTCCCGGGGAGCTGTTTTTT. Translation: CASSFRGPGELFF.

With respect to this clone: The junction differs from germline at one of its ends, possibly a read error. The chain carries TRBV7-7 and TRBJ2-1; 12 positions agree with TRBD2. The CDR3 loop spans 16 amino acids. Germline CDR1 reads SSHAT; CDR2 reads FNYEAQ (reference sequence). The CDR3 here is CASSRTRTSGANEQFF. The CDR3 bases are TGTGCTAGCAGCCGCACCCGGACTAGCGGGGCCAATGAGCAGTTCTTC.

The CDR3 sequence is CASSPAYEQYF. The CDR3 nucleotides are TGTGCCAGCAGCCCCGCCTACGAGCAGTACTTC. V gene TRBV7-9 combines with J gene TRBJ2-7; D call uncertain. Germline V gene lookup returns CDR1 SEHNR and CDR2 FQNEAQ (reference sequence). The CDR3 runs to 11 residues. V was trimmed by 5 bases and J by 2 bases, leaving 4 bases between them.

The V call is TRBV7-9, the J call TRBJ2-1; the D gene is possibly TRBD2 (5 bases). V gave up 5 bases and J gave up 7 bases, with 18 bases separating them. This CDR3 comprises 15 residues. Germline values: CDR1 SEHNR, CDR2 FQNEAQ (reference sequence). The DNA for the CDR3 is TGTGCCAGCAGCCTCCACGAGGGCCGCCAGAATGAGCAGTTCTTC. It translates to CASSLHEGRQNEQFF.

This clone showed up just once. Different DNA sequences within this sample yield the same CDR3. The chain carries TRBV19 and TRBJ2-7; maybe TRBD2 (5 bases). The CDR3 extends over 14 amino acids. V lost 1 base and J 0 bases, leaving 7 bases between the germline ends. Germline assignment: CDR1 LNHDA and CDR2 SQIVND (reference sequence). The CDR3 nucleotides are TGTGCCAGTAGTATAGGAGGGAGCTCCTACGAGCAGTACTTC. This gives the protein CASSIGGSSYEQYF.

The chain has TRBV4-1 and TRBJ2-1, with D perhaps matching TRBD1 (6 bases). Trimming removed 4 bases at V and 6 bases at J, with 13 bases between. The germline gives CDR1 MGHRA, CDR2 YSYEKL. CDR3 length: 14 amino acids. The CDR3 DNA sequence: TGCGCCAGCAGCCCTTCCAGGGGAAGCAATGAGCAGTTCTTC. Amino acids: CASSPSRGSNEQFF.

This rearrangement joins TRBV5-5 to TRBJ1-1; 8 nucleotides line up with TRBD1. The CDR3 has 13 residues. After removal of 4 bases from V and 5 bases from J, the junction contained 4 bases not matched to a gene. CDR1 SGHKS and CDR2 YYEKEE come from the germline V gene (reference sequence). This chain's CDR3 is CASSQTGDTEAFF. Here the CDR3 DNA reads TGTGCCAGCAGCCAGACAGGGGATACTGAAGCTTTCTTT. Full variable domain (missing parts from reference TRBV5-5 and TRBJ1-1): DAGVTQSPTHLIKTRGQQVTLRCSPISGHKSVSWYQQVLGQGPQFIFQYYEKEERGRGNFPDRFSARQFPNYSSELNVNALLLGDSALYLCASSQTGDTEAFFGQGTRLTVV.